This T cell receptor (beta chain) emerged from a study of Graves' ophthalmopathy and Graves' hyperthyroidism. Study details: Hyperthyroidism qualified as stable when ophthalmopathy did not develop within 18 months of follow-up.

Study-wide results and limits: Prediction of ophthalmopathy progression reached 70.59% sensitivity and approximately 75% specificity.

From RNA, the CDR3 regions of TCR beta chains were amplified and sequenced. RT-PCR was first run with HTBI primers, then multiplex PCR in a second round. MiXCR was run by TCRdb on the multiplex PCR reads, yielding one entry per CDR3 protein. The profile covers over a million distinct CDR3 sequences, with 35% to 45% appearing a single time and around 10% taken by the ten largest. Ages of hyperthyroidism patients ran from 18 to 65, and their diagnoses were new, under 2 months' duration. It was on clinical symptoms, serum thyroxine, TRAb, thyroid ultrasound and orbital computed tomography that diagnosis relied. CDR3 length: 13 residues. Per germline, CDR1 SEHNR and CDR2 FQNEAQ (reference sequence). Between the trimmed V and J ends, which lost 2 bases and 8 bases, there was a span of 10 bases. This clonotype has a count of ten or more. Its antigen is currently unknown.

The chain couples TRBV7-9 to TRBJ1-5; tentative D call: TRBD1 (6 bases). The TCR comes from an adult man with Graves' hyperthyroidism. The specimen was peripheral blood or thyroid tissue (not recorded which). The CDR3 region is CASSLLEGEPQHF. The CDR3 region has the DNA TGTGCCAGCAGCTTATTAGAGGGGGAGCCCCAGCATTTT.